This T cell receptor beta chain was recovered during a study of control samples from healthy donors and cancer patients. Trimming removed 6 bases at V and 2 bases at J, with 12 bases between. The CDR3 is 14 amino acids. Germline CDR1 SNHLY, CDR2 FYNNEI. TCRdb's copy holds only in-frame clones and misses some; the assay was immunoSEQ multiplex PCR. Counted here are 150,000 or so clones, roughly 94% occurring once; the ten biggest clones make up approximately 15%. The chain uses TRBV2 and TRBJ2-3, with D unresolved. This sequence originates from a man in his 60s with colorectal cancer. Sequencing was performed on PBMCs. CDR3 sequence reads: CASSPKALTDTQYF. DNA for the CDR3: TGTGCCAGCAGCCCTAAGGCCCTCACAGATACGCAGTATTTT.